This T cell receptor beta chain appears in the sequencing data of a study of vaccination effects on CD4 cells after COVID-19. As to this clone: What it binds is unknown.

Some clones are missing from TCRdb's copy, which holds only in-frame ones; the method was immunoSEQ multiplex PCR. The sample has tens of thousands of clones, roughly 81% seen once. Deletions cut 5 bases from V and 5 bases from J, with 8 bases between. CDR1 is MNHNY, CDR2 SVGAGI, per germline (reference sequence). This CDR3 comprises 12 residues. Sequencing in the ViraFEST assay came after antigen-specific CD4+ T cells had been expanded with viral peptide pools, which were used to stimulate PBMC. Following culture for approximately ten days, CD4+ T cells were isolated. Either the mRNA-1273 or the BNT162b2 vaccine was given to participants as two doses. Having tested negative for nucleocapsid antibodies, the vaccine recipients showed no prior SARS-CoV-2 infection. Wells each received over 1.5 million PBMC, cultured with 10 IU/ml IL-2 and about 9 ug/ml peptides. Half-medium exchanges with IL-2 medium took place on days 3 and 7.

Specimen: CD4+ T cells from PBMCs cultured with HCoV-229E spike peptides, collected after COVID-19 vaccination. The chain links TRBV6-6 to TRBJ2-3, with a tentative D call TRBD1 (6 bases). This TCR derives from a human donor who received a COVID-19 vaccine. CDR3 bases: TGTGCCAGCAGTCACAGGGAAGATACGCAGTATTTT. Its protein product is CASSHREDTQYF.